The source of this T cell receptor beta chain is a study of control samples from healthy donors and cancer patients. The assay was immunoSEQ multiplex PCR, and TCRdb's table has in-frame clones only and misses some. This table holds approximately 87,000 clones, roughly 93% found once. This CDR3 has 13 residues. The germline V gene encodes CDR1 LGHDT and CDR2 YNNKEL (reference sequence). The ends were cut back, 2 bases at V and 6 bases at J, with 10 bases in the middle. Sequencing was carried out using PBMCs. The chain links TRBV3-1 (or the pseudogene TRBV3-2) to TRBJ1-2, with D perhaps TRBD1 (5 bases). The TCR sequence derives from a woman aged 40 to 55 with lung cancer. In DNA form, the CDR3 reads TGTGCCAGCAGCCAAAGGCGAGGGGATGGCTACACCTTC. This sequence encodes CASSQRRGDGYTF.